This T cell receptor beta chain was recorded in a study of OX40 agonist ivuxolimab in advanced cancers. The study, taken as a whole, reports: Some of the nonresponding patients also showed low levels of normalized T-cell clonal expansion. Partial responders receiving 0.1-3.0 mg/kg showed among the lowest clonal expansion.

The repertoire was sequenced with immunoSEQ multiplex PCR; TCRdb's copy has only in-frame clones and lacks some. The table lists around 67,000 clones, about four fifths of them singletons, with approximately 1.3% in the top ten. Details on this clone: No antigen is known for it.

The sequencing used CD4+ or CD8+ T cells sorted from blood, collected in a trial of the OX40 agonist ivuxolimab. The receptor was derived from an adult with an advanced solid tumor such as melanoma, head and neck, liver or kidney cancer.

The CDR3 sequence: CASSDTGRRAEAFF. CDR3 in DNA: TGTGCCAGCAGTGACACAGGGAGAAGAGCTGAAGCTTTCTTT. J is TRBJ1-1 and V is TRBV25-1; D perhaps matches TRBD1 (6 bases). Germline CDR1 MGHDK, CDR2 SYGVNS. The V end was cut by 3 bases, the J end by 6 bases, with 14 bases between. CDR3 size: 14 residues.